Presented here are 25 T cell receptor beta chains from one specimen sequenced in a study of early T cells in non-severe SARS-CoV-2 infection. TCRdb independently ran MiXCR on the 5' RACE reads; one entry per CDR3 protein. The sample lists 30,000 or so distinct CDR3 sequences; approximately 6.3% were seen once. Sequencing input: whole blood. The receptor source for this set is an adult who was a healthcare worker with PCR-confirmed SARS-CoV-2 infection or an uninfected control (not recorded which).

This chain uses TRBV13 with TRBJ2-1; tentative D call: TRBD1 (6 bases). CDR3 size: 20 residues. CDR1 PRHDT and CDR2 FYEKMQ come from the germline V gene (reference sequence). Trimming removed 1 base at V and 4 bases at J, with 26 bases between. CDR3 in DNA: TGTGCCAGCAGCTTAGAATCCCCTTTTGGAACAGGGTGGAAGTACAATGAGCAGTTCTTC. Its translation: CASSLESPFGTGWKYNEQFF.

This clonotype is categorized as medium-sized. CDR3 nucleotide sequence: TGTGCCACTGAACTAGCGGGGGCCTACAATGAGCAGTTCTTC. This translates into CATELAGAYNEQFF. The rearrangement uses TRBV10-3 and TRBJ2-1, with 11 bases identical to TRBD2. J was trimmed by 2 bases and V by 10 bases; bases with no gene match: 4. Germline-derived CDR1 and CDR2 are ENHRY and SYGVKD. The CDR3 is 14 amino acids.

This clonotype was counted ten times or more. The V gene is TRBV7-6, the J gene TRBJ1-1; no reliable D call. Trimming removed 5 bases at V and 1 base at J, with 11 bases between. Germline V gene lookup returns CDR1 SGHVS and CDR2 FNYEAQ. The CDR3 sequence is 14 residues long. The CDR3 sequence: CASSPNPENTEAFF. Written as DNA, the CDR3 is TGTGCCAGCAGCCCAAATCCGGAGAACACTGAAGCTTTCTTT.

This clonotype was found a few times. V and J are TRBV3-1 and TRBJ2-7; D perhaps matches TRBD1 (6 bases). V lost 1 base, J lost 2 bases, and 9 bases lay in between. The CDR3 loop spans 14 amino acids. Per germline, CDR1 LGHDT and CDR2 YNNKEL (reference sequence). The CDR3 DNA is TGTGCCAGCAGCCAAGGGACAGCGACCTACGAGCAGTACTTC. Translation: CASSQGTATYEQYF.

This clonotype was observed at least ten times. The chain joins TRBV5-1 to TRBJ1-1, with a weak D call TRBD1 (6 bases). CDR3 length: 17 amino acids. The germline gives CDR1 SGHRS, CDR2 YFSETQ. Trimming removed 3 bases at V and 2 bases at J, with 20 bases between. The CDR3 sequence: CASSSGHGAGQNTEAFF. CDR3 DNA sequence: TGCGCCAGCAGCTCGGGACACGGAGCCGGCCAAAACACTGAAGCTTTCTTT. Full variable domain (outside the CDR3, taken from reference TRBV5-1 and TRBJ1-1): KAGVTQTPRYLIKTRGQQVTLSCSPISGHRSVSWYQQTPGQGLQFLFEYFSETQRNKGNFPGRFSGRQFSNSRSEMNVSTLELGDSALYLCASSSGHGAGQNTEAFFGQGTRLTVV.

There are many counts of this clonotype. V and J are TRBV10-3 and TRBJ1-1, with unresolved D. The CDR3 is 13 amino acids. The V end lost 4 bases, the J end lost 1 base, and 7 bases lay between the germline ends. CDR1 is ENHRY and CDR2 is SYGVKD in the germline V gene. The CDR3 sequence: CAISVVANTEAFF. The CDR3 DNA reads TGTGCCATCAGTGTGGTGGCGAACACTGAAGCTTTCTTT.

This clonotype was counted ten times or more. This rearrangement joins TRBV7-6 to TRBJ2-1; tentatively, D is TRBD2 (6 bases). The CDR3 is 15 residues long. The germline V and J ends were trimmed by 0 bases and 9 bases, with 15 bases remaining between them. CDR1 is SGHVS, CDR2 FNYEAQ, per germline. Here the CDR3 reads CASSLAPGVRAEQFF. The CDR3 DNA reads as TGTGCCAGCAGCTTAGCCCCGGGAGTTAGGGCTGAGCAGTTCTTC. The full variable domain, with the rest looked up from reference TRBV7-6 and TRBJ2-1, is GAGVSQSPRYKVTKRGQDVALRCDPISGHVSLYWYRQALGQGPEFLTYFNYEAQQDKSGLPNDRFSAERPEGSISTLTIQRTEQRDSAMYRCASSLAPGVRAEQFFGPGTRLTVL.

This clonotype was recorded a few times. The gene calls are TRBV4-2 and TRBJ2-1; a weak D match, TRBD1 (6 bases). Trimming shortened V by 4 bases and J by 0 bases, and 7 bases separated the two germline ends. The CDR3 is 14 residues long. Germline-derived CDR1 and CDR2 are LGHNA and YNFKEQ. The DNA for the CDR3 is TGTGCCAGCAGCCTACAGGGCTCCTACAATGAGCAGTTCTTC. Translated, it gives CASSLQGSYNEQFF.

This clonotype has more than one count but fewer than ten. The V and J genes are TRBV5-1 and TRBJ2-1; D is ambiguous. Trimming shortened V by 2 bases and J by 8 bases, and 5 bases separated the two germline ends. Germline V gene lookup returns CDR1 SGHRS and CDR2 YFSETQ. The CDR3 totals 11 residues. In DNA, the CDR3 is TGCGCCAGCAGCTTCACGGATGAGCAGTTCTTC. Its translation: CASSFTDEQFF.

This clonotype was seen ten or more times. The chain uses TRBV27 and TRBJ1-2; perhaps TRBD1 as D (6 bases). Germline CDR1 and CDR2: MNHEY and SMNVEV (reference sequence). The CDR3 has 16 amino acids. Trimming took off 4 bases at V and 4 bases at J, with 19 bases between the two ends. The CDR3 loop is CASSYLQGDRVYGYTF. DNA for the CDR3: TGTGCCAGCAGTTACCTACAGGGAGATCGGGTCTATGGCTACACCTTC.

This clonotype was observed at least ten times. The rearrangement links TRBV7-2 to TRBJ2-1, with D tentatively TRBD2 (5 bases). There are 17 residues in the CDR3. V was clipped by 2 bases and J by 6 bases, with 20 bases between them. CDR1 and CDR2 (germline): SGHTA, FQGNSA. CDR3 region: CASSLRIGAAVFNEQFF. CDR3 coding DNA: TGTGCCAGCAGCTTAAGAATCGGAGCGGCAGTTTTCAATGAGCAGTTCTTC.

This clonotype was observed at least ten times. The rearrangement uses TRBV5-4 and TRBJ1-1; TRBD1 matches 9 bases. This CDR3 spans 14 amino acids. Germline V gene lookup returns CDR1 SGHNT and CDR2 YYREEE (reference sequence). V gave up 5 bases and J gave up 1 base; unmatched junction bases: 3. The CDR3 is CASRRTGANTEAFF. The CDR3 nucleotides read TGTGCCAGCAGGAGGACAGGGGCGAACACTGAAGCTTTCTTT.

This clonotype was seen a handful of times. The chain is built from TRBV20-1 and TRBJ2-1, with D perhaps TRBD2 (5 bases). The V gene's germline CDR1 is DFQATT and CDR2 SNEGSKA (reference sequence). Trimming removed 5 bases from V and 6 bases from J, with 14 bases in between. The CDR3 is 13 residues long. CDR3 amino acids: CSARPPLGNEQFF. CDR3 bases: TGCAGTGCTCGCCCCCCACTAGGCAATGAGCAGTTCTTC.

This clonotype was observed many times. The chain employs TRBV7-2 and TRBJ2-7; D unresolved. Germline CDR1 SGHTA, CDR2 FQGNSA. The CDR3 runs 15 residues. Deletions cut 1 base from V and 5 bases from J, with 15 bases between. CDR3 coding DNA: TGTGCCAGCAGCTTAGAGGCGAGAAGGGCCCACGAGCAGTACTTC. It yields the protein CASSLEARRAHEQYF.

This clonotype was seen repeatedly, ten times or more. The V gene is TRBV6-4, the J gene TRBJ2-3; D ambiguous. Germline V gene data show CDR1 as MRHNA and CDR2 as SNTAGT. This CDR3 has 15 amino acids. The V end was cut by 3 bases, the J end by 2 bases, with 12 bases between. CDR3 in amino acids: CASSDLPDSTDTQYF. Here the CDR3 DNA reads TGTGCCAGCAGTGATCTCCCCGACTCCACAGATACGCAGTATTTT.

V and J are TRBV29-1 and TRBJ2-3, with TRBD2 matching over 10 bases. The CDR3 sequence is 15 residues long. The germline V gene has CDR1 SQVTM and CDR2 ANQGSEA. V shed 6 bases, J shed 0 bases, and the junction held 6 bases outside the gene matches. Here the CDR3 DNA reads TGCAGCGTCAATAGCGGGAGGACTAGCACAGATACGCAGTATTTT. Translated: CSVNSGRTSTDTQYF.

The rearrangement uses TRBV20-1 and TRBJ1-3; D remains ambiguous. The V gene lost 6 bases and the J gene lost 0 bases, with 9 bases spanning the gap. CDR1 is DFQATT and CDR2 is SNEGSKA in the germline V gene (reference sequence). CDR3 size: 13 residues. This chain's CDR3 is CSAPTHSGNTIYF. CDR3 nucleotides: TGCAGTGCCCCTACCCACTCTGGAAACACCATATATTTT.

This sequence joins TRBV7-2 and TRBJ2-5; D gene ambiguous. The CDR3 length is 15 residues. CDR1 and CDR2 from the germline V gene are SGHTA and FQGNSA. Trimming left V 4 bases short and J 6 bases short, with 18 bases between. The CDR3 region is CASSSSDKKEKTQYF. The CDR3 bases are TGTGCCAGCAGCTCCAGCGACAAGAAGGAAAAGACCCAGTACTTC. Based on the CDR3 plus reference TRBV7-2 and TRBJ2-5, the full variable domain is GAGVSQSPSNKVTEKGKDVELRCDPISGHTALYWYRQSLGQGLEFLIYFQGNSAPDKSGLPSDRFSAERTGGSVSTLTIQRTQQEDSAVYLCASSSSDKKEKTQYFGPGTRLLVL.

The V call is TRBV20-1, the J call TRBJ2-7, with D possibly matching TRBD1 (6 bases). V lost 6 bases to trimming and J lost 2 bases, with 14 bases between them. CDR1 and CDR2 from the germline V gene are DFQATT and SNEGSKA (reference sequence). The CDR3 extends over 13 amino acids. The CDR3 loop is CSAGRPGAYEQYF. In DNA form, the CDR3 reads TGCAGTGCCGGGCGGCCAGGGGCCTACGAGCAGTACTTC.

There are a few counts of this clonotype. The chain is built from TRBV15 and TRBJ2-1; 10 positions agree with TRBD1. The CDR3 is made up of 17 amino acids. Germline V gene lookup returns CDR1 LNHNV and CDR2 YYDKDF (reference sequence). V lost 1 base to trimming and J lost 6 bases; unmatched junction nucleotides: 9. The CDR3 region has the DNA TGTGCCACCAGCAGAGCGACGACAGGGGGCAGCTCCAATGAGCAGTTCTTC. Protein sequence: CATSRATTGGSSNEQFF. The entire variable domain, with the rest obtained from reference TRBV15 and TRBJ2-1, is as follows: DAMVIQNPRYQVTQFGKPVTLSCSQTLNHNVMYWYQQKSSQAPKLLFHYYDKDFNNEADTPDNFQSRRPNTSFCFLDIRSPGLGDTAMYLCATSRATTGGSSNEQFFGPGTRLTVL.

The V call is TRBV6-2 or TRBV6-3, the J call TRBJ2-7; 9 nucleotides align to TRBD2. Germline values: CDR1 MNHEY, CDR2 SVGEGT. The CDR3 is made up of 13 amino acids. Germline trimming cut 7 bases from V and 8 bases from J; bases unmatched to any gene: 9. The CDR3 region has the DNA TGTGCCAGCACTTCCGGGACTAGCTCCAAGCAGTACTTC. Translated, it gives CASTSGTSSKQYF.

This chain's CDR3 is CSASDDEQYF. The CDR3 bases are TGCAGTGCTAGTGACGACGAGCAGTACTTC. The genes are TRBV20-1 and TRBJ2-7; D unresolved. The CDR3 is made up of 10 amino acids. Trimming removed 3 bases at V and 5 bases at J, with 5 bases between. Germline assignment: CDR1 DFQATT and CDR2 SNEGSKA (reference sequence).

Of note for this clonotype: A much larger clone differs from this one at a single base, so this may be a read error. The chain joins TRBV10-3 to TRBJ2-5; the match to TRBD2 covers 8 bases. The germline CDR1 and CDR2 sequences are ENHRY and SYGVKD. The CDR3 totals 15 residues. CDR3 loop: CTISERGTPQETQYF. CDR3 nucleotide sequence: TGTACCATCAGTGAGCGGGGGACACCCCAAGAGACCCAGTACTTC.

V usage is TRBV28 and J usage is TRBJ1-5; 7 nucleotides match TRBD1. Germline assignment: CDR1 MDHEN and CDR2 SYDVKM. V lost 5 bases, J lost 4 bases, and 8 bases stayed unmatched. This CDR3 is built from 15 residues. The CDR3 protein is CASSLTGSGNQPQHF. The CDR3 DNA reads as TGTGCCAGCAGTCTGACAGGGTCCGGTAATCAGCCCCAGCATTTT.

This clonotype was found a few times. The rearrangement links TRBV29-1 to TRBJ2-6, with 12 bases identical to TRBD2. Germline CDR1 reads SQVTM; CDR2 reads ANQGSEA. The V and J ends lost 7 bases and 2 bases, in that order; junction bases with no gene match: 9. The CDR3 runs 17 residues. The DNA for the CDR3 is TGCAGCGGCCAGACTAGCGGGAGCCTGCCTGGGGCCAACGTCCTGACTTTC. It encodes CSGQTSGSLPGANVLTF. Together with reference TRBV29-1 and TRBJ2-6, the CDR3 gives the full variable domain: SAVISQKPSRDICQRGTSLTIQCQVDSQVTMMFWYRQQPGQSLTLIATANQGSEATYESGFVIDKFPISRPNLTFSTLTVSNMSPEDSSIYLCSGQTSGSLPGANVLTFGAGSRLTVL.